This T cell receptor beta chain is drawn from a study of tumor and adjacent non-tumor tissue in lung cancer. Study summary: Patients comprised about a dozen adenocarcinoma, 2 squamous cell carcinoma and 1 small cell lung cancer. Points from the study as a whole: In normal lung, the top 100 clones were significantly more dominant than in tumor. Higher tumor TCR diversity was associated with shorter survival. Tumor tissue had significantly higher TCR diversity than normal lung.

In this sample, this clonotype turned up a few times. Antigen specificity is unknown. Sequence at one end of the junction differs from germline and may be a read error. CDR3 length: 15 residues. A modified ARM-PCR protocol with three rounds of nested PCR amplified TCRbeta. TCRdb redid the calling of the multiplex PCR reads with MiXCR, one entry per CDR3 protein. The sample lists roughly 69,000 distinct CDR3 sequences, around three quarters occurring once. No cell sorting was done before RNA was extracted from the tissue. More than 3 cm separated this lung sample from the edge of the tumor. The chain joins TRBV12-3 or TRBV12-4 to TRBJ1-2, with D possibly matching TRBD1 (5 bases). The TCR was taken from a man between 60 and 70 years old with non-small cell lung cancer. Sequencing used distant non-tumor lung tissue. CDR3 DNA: TGTGCCAGTAGTTTGAGCCGACAGTCACTCTATGGCTACATCTTC. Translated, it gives CASSLSRQSLYGYIF.